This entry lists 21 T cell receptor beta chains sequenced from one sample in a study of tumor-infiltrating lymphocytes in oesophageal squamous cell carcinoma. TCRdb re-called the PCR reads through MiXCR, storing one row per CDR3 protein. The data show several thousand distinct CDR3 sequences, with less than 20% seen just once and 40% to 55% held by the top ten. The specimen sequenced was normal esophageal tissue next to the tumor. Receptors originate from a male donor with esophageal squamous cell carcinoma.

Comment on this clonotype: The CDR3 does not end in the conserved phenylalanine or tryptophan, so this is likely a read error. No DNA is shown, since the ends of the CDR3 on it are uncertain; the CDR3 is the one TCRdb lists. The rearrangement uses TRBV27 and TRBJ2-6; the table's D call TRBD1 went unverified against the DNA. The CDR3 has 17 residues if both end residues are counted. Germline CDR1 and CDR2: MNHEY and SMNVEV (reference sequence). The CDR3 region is CASSRDRVYLDEQFFGA.

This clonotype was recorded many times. The CDR3 is CASSPTGERNQPQHF. The CDR3 coding sequence is TGTGCCAGCAGCCCGACAGGGGAAAGAAATCAGCCCCAGCATTTT. V is TRBV2 and J is TRBJ1-5; 8 nucleotides match TRBD1. The junction had 8 bases not matched to a gene; V was cut back by 6 bases and J by 4 bases. The CDR3 extends over 15 amino acids. The germline V gene has CDR1 SNHLY and CDR2 FYNNEI. Filled out from reference TRBV2 and TRBJ1-5, the complete variable domain reads EPEVTQTPSHQVTQMGQEVILRCVPISNHLYFYWYRQILGQKVEFLVSFYNNEISEKSEIFDDQFSVERPDGSNFTLKIRSTKLEDSAMYFCASSPTGERNQPQHFGDGTRLSIL.

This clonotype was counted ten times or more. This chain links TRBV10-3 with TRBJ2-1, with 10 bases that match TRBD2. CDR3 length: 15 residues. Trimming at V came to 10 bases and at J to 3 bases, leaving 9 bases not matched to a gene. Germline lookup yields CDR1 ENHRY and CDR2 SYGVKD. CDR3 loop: CASHASGGSYNEQFF. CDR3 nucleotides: TGTGCCAGCCACGCTAGCGGGGGAAGCTACAATGAGCAGTTCTTC.

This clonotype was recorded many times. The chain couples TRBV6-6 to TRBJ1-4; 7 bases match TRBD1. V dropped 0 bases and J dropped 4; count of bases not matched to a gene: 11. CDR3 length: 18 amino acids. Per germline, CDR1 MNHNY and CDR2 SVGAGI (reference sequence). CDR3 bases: TGTGCCAGCAGTTACTCTTCTCTGAGTCGACAGGGTAATGAAAAACTGTTTTTT. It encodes CASSYSSLSRQGNEKLFF.

CDR3 in DNA: TGTGCCAGCAGCACCAGCGGGGGGGCATGGAATGAGCAGTACTTC. Its translation is CASSTSGGAWNEQYF. The gene calls are TRBV7-4 and TRBJ2-7; the match to TRBD2 covers 10 bases. CDR1 is SGHVT, CDR2 SQSDAQ, per germline. The CDR3 extends over 15 amino acids. Losses at the gene ends were 5 bases for V and 7 bases for J; bases not matched to a gene: 11.

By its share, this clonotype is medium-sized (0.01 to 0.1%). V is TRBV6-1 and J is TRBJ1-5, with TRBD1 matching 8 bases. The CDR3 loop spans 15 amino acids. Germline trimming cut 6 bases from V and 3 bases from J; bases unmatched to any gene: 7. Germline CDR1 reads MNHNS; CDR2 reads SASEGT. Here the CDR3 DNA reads TGTGCCAGCAGCACCGGACAGGGACTCAATCAGCCCCAGCATTTT. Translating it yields CASSTGQGLNQPQHF.

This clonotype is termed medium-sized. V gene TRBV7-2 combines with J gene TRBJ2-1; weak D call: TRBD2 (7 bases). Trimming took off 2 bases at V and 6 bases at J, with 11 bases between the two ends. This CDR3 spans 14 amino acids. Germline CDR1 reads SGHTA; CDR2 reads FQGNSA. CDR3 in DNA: TGTGCCAGCAGCTTACAGGCGGGGGCCAATGAGCAGTTCTTC. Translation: CASSLQAGANEQFF.

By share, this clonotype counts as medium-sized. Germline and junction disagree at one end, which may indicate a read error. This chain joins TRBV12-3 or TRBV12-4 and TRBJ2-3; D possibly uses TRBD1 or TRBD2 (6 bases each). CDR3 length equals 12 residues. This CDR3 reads CASTPGGGSSDF. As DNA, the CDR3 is TGTGCCAGTACCCCCGGAGGGGGTTCTTCGGATTTT.

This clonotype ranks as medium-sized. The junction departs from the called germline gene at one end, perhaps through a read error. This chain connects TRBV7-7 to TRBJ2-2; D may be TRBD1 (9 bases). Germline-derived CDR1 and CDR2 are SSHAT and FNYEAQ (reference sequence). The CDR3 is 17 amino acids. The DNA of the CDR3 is TGTGCTAGCAGCTTAGCGGGGACAGGGACCTTAACCGGGGAGCTGTTTTTT. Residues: CASSLAGTGTLTGELFF. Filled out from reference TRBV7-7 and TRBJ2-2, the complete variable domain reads GAGVSQSPRYKVTKRGQDVTLRCDPISSHATLYWYQQALGQGPEFLTYFNYEAQPDKSGLPSDRFSAERPEGSISTLTIQRTEQRDSAMYRCASSLAGTGTLTGELFFGEGSRLTVL.

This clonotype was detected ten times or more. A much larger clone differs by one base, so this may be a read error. CDR3 DNA: TGTGCCAGCAGCCTTAGGTTGGGGGGCTACAATGAGCAGTACTTC. Its translation is CASSLRLGGYNEQYF. The rearrangement joins TRBV7-3 to TRBJ2-7; D tentatively fits TRBD1 or TRBD2 (6 bases each). Per germline, CDR1 SGHTA and CDR2 FQGTGA. The CDR3 runs 15 residues. Trimming took 5 bases from V and 7 from J, leaving 21 bases between them.

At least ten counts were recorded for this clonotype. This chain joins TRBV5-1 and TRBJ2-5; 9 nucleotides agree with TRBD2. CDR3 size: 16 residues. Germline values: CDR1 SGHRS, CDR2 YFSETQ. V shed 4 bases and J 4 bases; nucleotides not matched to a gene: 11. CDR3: CASSALGTSLRETQYF. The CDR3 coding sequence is TGCGCCAGCAGCGCGCTAGGGACTAGCCTCCGAGAGACCCAGTACTTC. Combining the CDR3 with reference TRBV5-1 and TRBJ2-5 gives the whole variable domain KAGVTQTPRYLIKTRGQQVTLSCSPISGHRSVSWYQQTPGQGLQFLFEYFSETQRNKGNFPGRFSGRQFSNSRSEMNVSTLELGDSALYLCASSALGTSLRETQYFGPGTRLLVL.

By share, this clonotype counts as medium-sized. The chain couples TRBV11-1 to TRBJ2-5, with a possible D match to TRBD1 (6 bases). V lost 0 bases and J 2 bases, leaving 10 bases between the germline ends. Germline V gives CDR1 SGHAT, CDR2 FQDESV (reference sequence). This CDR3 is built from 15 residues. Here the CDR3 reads CASSLALRGQETQYF. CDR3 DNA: TGTGCCAGCAGCTTAGCGCTTAGGGGGCAAGAGACCCAGTACTTC. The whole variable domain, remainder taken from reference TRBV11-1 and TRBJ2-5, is EAEVAQSPRYKITEKSQAVAFWCDPISGHATLYWYRQILGQGPELLVQFQDESVVDDSQLPKDRFSAERLKGVDSTLKIQPAELGDSAMYLCASSLALRGQETQYFGPGTRLLVL.

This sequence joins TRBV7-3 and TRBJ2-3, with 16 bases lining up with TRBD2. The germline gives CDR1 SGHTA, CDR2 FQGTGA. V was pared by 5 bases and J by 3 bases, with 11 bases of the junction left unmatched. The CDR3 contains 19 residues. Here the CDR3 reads CASSPRGTSGGGRTDTQYF. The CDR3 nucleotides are TGTGCCAGCAGCCCCCGAGGGACTAGCGGGGGGGGTCGGACAGATACGCAGTATTTT. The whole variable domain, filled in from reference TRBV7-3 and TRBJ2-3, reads GAGVSQTPSNKVTEKGKYVELRCDPISGHTALYWYRQSLGQGPEFLIYFQGTGAADDSGLPNDRFFAVRPEGSVSTLKIQRTERGDSAVYLCASSPRGTSGGGRTDTQYFGPGTRLTVL.

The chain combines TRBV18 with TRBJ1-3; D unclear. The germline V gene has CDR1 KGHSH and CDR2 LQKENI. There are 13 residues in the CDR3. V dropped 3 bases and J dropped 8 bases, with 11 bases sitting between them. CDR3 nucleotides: TGTGCCAGCTCACCTACCGAGGGAGACACCATATATTTT. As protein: CASSPTEGDTIYF.

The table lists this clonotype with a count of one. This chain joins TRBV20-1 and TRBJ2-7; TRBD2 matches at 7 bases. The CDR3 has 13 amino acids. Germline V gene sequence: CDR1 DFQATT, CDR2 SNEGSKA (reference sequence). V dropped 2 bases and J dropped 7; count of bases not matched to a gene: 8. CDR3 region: CSARPPGRAEQYF. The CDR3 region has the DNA TGCAGTGCTAGACCCCCTGGGAGGGCTGAGCAGTACTTC.

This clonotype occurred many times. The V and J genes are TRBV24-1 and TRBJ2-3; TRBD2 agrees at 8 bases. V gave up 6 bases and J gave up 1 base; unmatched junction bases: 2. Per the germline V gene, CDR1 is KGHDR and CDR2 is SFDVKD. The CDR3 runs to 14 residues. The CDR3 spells CATSLTSGTDTQYF. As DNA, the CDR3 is TGTGCCACCAGTCTGACTAGCGGCACAGATACGCAGTATTTT.

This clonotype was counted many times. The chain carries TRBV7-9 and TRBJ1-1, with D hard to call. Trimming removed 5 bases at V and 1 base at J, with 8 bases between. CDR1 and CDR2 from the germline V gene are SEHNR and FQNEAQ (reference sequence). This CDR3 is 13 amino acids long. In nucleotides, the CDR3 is TGTGCCAGCAGCCCAACTTCGAACACTGAAGCTTTCTTT. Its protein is CASSPTSNTEAFF.

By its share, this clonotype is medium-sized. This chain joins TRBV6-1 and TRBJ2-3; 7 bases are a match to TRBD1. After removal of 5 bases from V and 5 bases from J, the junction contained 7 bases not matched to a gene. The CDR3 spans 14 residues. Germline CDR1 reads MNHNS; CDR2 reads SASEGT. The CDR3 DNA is TGTGCCAGCAGTTATGGGACAGAGGGAGATACGCAGTATTTT. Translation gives CASSYGTEGDTQYF.

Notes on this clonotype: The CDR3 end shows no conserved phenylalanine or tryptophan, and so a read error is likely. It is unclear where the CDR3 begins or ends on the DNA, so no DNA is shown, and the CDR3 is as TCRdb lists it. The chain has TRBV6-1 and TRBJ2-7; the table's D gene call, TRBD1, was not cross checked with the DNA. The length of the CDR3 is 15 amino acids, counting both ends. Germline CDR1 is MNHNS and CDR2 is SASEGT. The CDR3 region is CASSVEGGYGYTFGS.

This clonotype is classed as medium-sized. The CDR3 DNA reads as TGTGCCAGCAGTTTAAACAGGGGGTACTCCTACGAGCAGTACTTC. Translated: CASSLNRGYSYEQYF. This chain joins TRBV12-3 or TRBV12-4 and TRBJ2-7; TRBD1 agrees at 8 bases. J gave up 0 bases and V 2 bases, and 3 bases lay outside the gene matches. The CDR3 has 15 residues.

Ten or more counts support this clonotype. CDR3 in DNA: TGTGCCATCAGTGATCGGGACAGGGGTAACACCGGGGAGCTGTTTTTT. As protein: CAISDRDRGNTGELFF. The chain has TRBV10-3 and TRBJ2-2; 10 nucleotides match TRBD1. V was clipped by 3 bases and J by 2 bases; unmatched bases: 3. The CDR3 length is 16 residues. CDR1 ENHRY and CDR2 SYGVKD come from the germline V gene.